The T cell receptor (beta chain) under discussion was sequenced for a study of Ad26.COV2.S vaccination and SARS-CoV-2 variants. The germline CDR1 and CDR2 sequences are MNHEY and SVGAGI. V gave up 6 bases and J gave up 6 bases, with 15 bases separating them. The CDR3 loop spans 14 amino acids. This table comes from immunoSEQ multiplex PCR, and its TCRdb copy is limited to in-frame clones, with some not included. The repertoire holds roughly 320,000 clones, with about 82% as singletons. Treatment described: around 19 received Ad26.COV2.S at low or high dose, single or two shots; roughly 5 received placebo; per-sample allocation not given. Sample collection was performed on day 63 after the first vaccine or placebo injection.

The chain couples TRBV6-5 to TRBJ1-5; D unclear. Sequences were derived from peripheral blood, sampled in a trial of Ad26.COV2.S vaccine versus placebo. The clonotype was recovered from a person between 18 and 59 years old who received the Ad26.COV2.S COVID-19 vaccine or a placebo. The CDR3 region has the DNA TGTGCCAGCAGAAGCTCCGGCAGTGGTCAGCCCCAGCATTTT. Its translation: CASRSSGSGQPQHF.